The source of this T cell receptor (beta chain) is a study of T cells in Graves' hyperthyroidism and ophthalmopathy. Amplification targeted TCR beta CDR3 regions from RNA transcripts. The study used the HTBI primer set for a first-round RT-PCR of the TCR CDR3. One entry per CDR3 protein results from TCRdb running MiXCR on the multiplex PCR reads. The sample shows 480,000 or so distinct CDR3 sequences, around 15% of them seen only once. This clonotype was detected only a few times. Patients were excluded because of uncontrolled infection, other autoimmune disease, pregnancy or lactation. Diagnoses used clinical symptoms, serum thyroxine and TRAb, thyroid ultrasound and orbital computed tomography. Extraction of PBMCs used roughly 9.6 ml of fresh peripheral blood. This CDR3 is built from 12 residues. CDR1 and CDR2 (germline): LNHDA, SQIVND (reference sequence). Trimming stripped 5 bases from V and 10 bases from J, with 14 bases between.

Material for sequencing was blood. This chain links TRBV19 with TRBJ1-1; D may be TRBD1 (5 bases). The TCR sequence derives from a woman in her late teens or twenties with Graves' hyperthyroidism. CDR3 residues: CASSPGTSRAFF. For the CDR3, the DNA is TGTGCCAGTAGTCCCGGGACCTCGAGAGCTTTCTTT.